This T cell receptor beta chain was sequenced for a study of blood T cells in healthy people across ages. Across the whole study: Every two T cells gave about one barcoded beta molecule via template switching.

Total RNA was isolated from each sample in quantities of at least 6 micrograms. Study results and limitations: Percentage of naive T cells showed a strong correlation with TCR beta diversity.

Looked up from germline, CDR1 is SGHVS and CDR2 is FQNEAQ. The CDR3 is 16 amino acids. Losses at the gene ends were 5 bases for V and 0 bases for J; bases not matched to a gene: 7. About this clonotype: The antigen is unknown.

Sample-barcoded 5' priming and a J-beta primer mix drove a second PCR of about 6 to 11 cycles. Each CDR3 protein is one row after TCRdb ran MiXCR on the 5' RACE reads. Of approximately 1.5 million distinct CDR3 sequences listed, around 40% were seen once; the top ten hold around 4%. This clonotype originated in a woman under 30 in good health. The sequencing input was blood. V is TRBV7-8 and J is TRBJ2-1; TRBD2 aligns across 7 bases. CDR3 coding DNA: TGTGCCAGCAGCGCAAGAGGCGGGAGCTCCTACAATGAGCAGTTCTTC. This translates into CASSARGGSSYNEQFF. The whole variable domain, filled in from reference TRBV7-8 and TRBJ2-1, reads GAGVSQSPRYKVAKRGQDVALRCDPISGHVSLFWYQQALGQGPEFLTYFQNEAQLDKSGLPSDRFFAERPEGSVSTLKIQRTQQEDSAVYLCASSARGGSSYNEQFFGPGTRLTVL.